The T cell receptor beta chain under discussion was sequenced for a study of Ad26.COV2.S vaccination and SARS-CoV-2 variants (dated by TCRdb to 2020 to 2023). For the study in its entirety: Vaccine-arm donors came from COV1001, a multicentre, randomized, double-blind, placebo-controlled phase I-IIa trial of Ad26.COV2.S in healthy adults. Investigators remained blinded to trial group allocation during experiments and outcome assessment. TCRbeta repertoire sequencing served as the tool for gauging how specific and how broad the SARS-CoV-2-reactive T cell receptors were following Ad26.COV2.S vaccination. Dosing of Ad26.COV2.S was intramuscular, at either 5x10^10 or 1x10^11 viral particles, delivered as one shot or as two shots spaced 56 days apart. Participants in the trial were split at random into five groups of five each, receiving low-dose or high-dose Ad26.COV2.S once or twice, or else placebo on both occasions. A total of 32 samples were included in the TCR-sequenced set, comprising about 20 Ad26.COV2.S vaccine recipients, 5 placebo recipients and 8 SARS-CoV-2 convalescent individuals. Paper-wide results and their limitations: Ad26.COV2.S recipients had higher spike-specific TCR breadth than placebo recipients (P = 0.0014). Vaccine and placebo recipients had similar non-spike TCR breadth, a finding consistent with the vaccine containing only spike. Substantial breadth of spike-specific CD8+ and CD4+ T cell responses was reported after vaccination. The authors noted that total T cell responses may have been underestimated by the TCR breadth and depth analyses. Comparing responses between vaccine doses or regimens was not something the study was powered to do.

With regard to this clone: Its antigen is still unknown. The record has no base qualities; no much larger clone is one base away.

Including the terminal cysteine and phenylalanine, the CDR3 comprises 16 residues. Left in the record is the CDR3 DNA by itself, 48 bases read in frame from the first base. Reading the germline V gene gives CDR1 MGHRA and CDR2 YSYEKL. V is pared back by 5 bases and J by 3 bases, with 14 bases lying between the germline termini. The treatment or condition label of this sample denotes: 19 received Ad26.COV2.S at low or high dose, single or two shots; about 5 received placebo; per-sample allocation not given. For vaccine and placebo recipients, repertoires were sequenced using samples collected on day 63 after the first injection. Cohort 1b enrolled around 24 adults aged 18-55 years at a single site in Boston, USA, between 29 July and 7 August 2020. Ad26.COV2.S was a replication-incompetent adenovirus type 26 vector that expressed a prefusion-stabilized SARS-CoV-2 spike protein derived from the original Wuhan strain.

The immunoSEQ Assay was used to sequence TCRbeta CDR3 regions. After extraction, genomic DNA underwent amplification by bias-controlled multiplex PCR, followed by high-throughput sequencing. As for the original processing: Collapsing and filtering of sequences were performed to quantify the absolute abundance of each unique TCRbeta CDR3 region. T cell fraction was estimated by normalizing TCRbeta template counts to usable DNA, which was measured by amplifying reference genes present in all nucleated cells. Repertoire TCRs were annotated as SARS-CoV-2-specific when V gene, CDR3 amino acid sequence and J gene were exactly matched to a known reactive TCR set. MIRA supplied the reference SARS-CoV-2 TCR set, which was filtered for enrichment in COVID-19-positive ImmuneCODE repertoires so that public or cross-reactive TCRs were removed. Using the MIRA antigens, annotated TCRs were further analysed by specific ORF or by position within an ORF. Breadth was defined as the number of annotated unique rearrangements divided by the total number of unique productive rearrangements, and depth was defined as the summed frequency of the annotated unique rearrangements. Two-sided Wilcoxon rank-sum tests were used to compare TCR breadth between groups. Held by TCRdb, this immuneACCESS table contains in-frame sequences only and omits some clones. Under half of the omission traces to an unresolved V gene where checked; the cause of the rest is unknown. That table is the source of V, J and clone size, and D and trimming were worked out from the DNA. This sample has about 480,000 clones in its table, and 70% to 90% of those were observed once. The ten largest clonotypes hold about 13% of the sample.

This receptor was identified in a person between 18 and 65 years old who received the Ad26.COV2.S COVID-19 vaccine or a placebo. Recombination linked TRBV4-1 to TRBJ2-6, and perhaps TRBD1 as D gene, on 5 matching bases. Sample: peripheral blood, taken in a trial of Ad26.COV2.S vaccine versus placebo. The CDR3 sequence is CASSAQASHGANVLTF. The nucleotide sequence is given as TGCGCCAGCAGCGCACAGGCCTCCCATGGGGCCAACGTCCTGACTTTC.